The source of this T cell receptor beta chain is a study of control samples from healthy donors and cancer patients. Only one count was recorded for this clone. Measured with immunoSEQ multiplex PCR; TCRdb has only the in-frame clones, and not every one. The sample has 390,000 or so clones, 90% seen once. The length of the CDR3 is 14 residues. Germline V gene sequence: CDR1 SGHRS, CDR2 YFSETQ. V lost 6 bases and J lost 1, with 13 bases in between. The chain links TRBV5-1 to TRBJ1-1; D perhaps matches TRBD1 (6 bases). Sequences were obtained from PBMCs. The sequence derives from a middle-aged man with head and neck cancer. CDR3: CASNRQETNTEAFF. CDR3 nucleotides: TGCGCCAGCAACCGACAGGAGACGAACACTGAAGCTTTCTTT.